What follows are 10 T cell receptor beta chains derived from one specimen sequenced in a study of response to subunit inactivated influenza vaccine. Each CDR3 protein gets one entry after TCRdb re-called the RT-PCR reads with MiXCR. The sample yields hundreds of thousands of distinct CDR3 sequences, about 10% seen once. The same sample was also studied in work on T cells expressing NK-cell markers. This second study says: The authors generated TCR beta cDNA through 5'RACE template switching with UMIs.

Sequenced material: PBMCs from blood, taken on the day of vaccination. Every receptor here comes from a man aged 50 or older who received an inactivated influenza vaccine.

There are a few counts of this clonotype. This chain uses TRBV10-2 with TRBJ1-6; D ambiguous. The CDR3 covers 13 residues. Per the germline V gene, CDR1 is WSHSY and CDR2 is SAAADI. With 7 bases removed from V and 8 bases from J, the gap between germline ends came to 12 bases. The DNA for the CDR3 is TGCGCCAGCATTGCAGGCCGATATTCACCCCTCCACTTT. Amino acids: CASIAGRYSPLHF.

This clonotype occurred a few times. The J gene is TRBJ2-6, the V gene TRBV7-2; D call uncertain. CDR1 SGHTA and CDR2 FQGNSA come from the germline V gene. CDR3 length equals 17 residues. V was clipped by 0 bases and J by 0 bases, with 9 bases between them. CDR3 in DNA: TGTGCCAGCAGCTTAGCTTACCTTAGCTCTGGGGCCAACGTCCTGACTTTC. Encoded protein: CASSLAYLSSGANVLTF.

The chain is built from TRBV28 and TRBJ2-7, with D hard to call. Germline loops: CDR1 MDHEN, CDR2 SYDVKM. With 6 bases removed from V and 7 bases from J, the gap between germline ends came to 10 bases. This CDR3 spans 11 amino acids. The CDR3 region has the DNA TGTGCCAGCAGCGACAAGAGGGAGCAGTACTTC. Protein: CASSDKREQYF. The full variable domain, its missing parts supplied by reference TRBV28 and TRBJ2-7, is DVKVTQSSRYLVKRTGEKVFLECVQDMDHENMFWYRQDPGLGLRLIYFSYDVKMKEKGDIPEGYSVSREKKERFSLILESASTNQTSMYLCASSDKREQYFGPGTRLTVT.

This clonotype has more than one count but fewer than ten. The CDR3 region has the DNA TGTGCCAGCACCCAGGGAGGTCGTAACACTGAAGCTTTCTTT. The encoded protein is CASTQGGRNTEAFF. The gene calls are TRBV7-2 and TRBJ1-1; D is possibly TRBD1 (5 bases). The V end was cut by 7 bases, the J end by 2 bases, with 14 bases between. The CDR3 has 14 amino acids. From germline, CDR1 is SGHTA and CDR2 FQGNSA. Drawing the rest from reference TRBV7-2 and TRBJ1-1, the complete variable domain is GAGVSQSPSNKVTEKGKDVELRCDPISGHTALYWYRQSLGQGLEFLIYFQGNSAPDKSGLPSDRFSAERTGGSVSTLTIQRTQQEDSAVYLCASTQGGRNTEAFFGQGTRLTVV.

This sequence joins TRBV7-9 and TRBJ2-7, with TRBD1 as a possible D gene (6 bases). V lost 5 bases, J lost 1 base, and 12 bases lay in between. CDR1 SEHNR and CDR2 FQNEAQ come from the germline V gene (reference sequence). The CDR3 loop spans 14 amino acids. CDR3 coding DNA: TGTGCCAGCAGCGCCTTACAGGGATCCTACGAGCAGTACTTC. Its protein product is CASSALQGSYEQYF. Together with reference TRBV7-9 and TRBJ2-7, the CDR3 gives the full variable domain: DTGVSQNPRHKITKRGQNVTFRCDPISEHNRLYWYRQTLGQGPEFLTYFQNEAQLEKSRLLSDRFSAERPKGSFSTLEIQRTEQGDSAMYLCASSALQGSYEQYFGPGTRLTVT.

This chain uses TRBV6-5 with TRBJ2-7; TRBD1 matches 12 bases. This CDR3 comprises 16 residues. V shed 4 bases and J 7 bases; nucleotides not matched to a gene: 11. Germline lookup yields CDR1 MNHEY and CDR2 SVGAGI. CDR3 in DNA: TGTGCCAGCAGTTGCTCACCGGGACAGGGGGCCGGGGAGCAGTACTTC. As protein: CASSCSPGQGAGEQYF.

This clonotype occurred a few times. The chain joins TRBV11-1 to TRBJ2-7; D assignment may be TRBD1 or TRBD2 (6 bases each). The germline V and J ends were trimmed by 4 bases and 4 bases, with 14 bases remaining between them. This CDR3 is 14 amino acids long. Germline V gene data show CDR1 as SGHAT and CDR2 as FQDESV (reference sequence). The CDR3 spells CASSWGAASYEQYF. As DNA, the CDR3 is TGTGCCAGCAGCTGGGGGGCGGCCTCTTACGAGCAGTACTTC.

The chain carries TRBV18 and TRBJ2-6; 8 bases are shared with TRBD1. With V trimmed by 2 bases and J by 0 bases, 3 bases remained unmatched. Germline loops: CDR1 KGHSH, CDR2 LQKENI. The CDR3 loop spans 17 amino acids. The CDR3, as DNA: TGTGCCAGCTCACCAGGGACAGGTTCCTCTGGGGCCAACGTCCTGACTTTC. Translating it yields CASSPGTGSSGANVLTF. The entire variable domain, with the rest obtained from reference TRBV18 and TRBJ2-6, is as follows: NAGVMQNPRHLVRRRGQEARLRCSPMKGHSHVYWYRQLPEEGLKFMVYLQKENIIDESGMPKERFSAEFPKEGPSILRIQQVVRGDSAAYFCASSPGTGSSGANVLTFGAGSRLTVL.

This clonotype was counted only a few times. The chain combines TRBV5-1 with TRBJ2-5, with TRBD1 matching over 7 bases. Germline lookup yields CDR1 SGHRS and CDR2 YFSETQ. The CDR3 runs to 16 residues. V trimming: 0 bases; J trimming: 3 bases; junction bases outside the gene matches: 8. The CDR3 is CASSLVPTGIKETQYF. In DNA, the CDR3 is TGCGCCAGCAGCTTGGTACCGACAGGGATCAAAGAGACCCAGTACTTC. Full variable domain (outside the CDR3, taken from reference TRBV5-1 and TRBJ2-5): KAGVTQTPRYLIKTRGQQVTLSCSPISGHRSVSWYQQTPGQGLQFLFEYFSETQRNKGNFPGRFSGRQFSNSRSEMNVSTLELGDSALYLCASSLVPTGIKETQYFGPGTRLLVL.

This clonotype was recorded a few times. The chain has TRBV15 and TRBJ2-1, with D tentatively TRBD1 (7 bases). The CDR3 loop spans 14 amino acids. Germline CDR1 reads LNHNV; CDR2 reads YYDKDF (reference sequence). The germline V and J ends were trimmed by 3 bases and 9 bases, with 15 bases remaining between them. The CDR3 spells CATSRDYQGGEQFF. The CDR3 region has the DNA TGTGCCACCAGCAGGGACTATCAGGGGGGTGAGCAGTTCTTC.